The T cell receptor beta chain described here comes from a study of cytomegalovirus exposure and HLA in healthy donors. This PCR relied on a set of 60 Vbeta primers and 13 Jbeta primers. Data came from immunoSEQ multiplex PCR; TCRdb stores just in-frame clones and leaves some out. The sample contains about 83,000 clones, more than 80% of which appear only once. CDR1 and CDR2 (germline): SGHVS, FNYEAQ. The V gene end was trimmed by 4 bases and the J gene end by 5 bases; junction bases not matched to a gene: 9. The CDR3 contains 16 residues. Input material: PBMCs. The rearrangement joins TRBV7-6 to TRBJ2-1, with 9 bases lining up with TRBD1. The TCR comes from a woman aged 25-40 years in good health and CMV-seronegative. CDR3 sequence reads: CASSSPVRDRDNEQFF. In DNA, the CDR3 is TGTGCCAGCAGCTCCCCAGTCAGGGACAGGGACAATGAGCAGTTCTTC.